This T cell receptor (beta chain) was recorded in a study of cytomegalovirus exposure and HLA in healthy donors. Study-wide results and caveats: TCR beta V segments were, for the most part, productive about 87% or about 30% of the time in an earlier analysis. When a later analysis was performed, an Asian-associated ancestry cluster reportedly had fewer N-insertions than the approximately 700-donor mean. Later examination showed HLA-associated TCR beta chains had greater clonal expansion than equally common others.

PCR involved 60 Vbeta and 13 Jbeta primers. TCRdb keeps only in-frame clones here, not all; method: immunoSEQ multiplex PCR. The sample lists about 150,000 clones; 80% were seen once. The V gene end was trimmed by 4 bases and the J gene end by 4 bases; junction bases not matched to a gene: 6. Germline V CDR1 and CDR2: SGHTA, FQGNSA. The CDR3 contains 15 residues. Of note for this clone: What it recognizes is unknown.

Sequencing used PBMCs. The clonotype originates from a woman in her 30s in good health and CMV-seronegative. The rearrangement uses TRBV7-2 and TRBJ2-2, with 7 positions matching TRBD1. CDR3 in DNA: TGTGCCAGCAGCTCGACAGGGATTGGCACCGGGGAGCTGTTTTTT. Protein product: CASSSTGIGTGELFF.